This TCR beta chain was captured in a study of graft-versus-host responses after intestinal transplantation. Study overall: Grafts were multivisceral, liver-intestinal, or isolated intestinal. The recipients all started with anti-thymocyte globulin induction and then took tacrolimus and steroids for 2 to 4 years. Study-wide results and caveats: The recipient marrow held GvH clones, and some of them showed up first in ileum or blood. Patients who carried graft-donor T cell macrochimerism also had high graft-versus-host to host-versus-graft clonal ratios in their allografts.

This clone was seen once. The antigen remains undetermined. V was clipped by 8 bases and J by 0 bases, with 5 bases between them. In germline, CDR1 is MDHEN, CDR2 SYDVKM. The CDR3 extends over 12 amino acids. Some clones are missing from TCRdb's copy, which holds only in-frame ones; the method was immunoSEQ multiplex PCR. Here the sample spans 98,000 or so clones, roughly 84% being singletons. This TCR derives from a human donor who received an intestinal transplant. The chain carries TRBV28 and TRBJ1-3; the D is unclear. This material consisted of unstimulated CD4+ T cells sorted from spleen or lymph node cells, taken before intestinal transplant. CDR3 sequence: CASLRSGNTIYF. The DNA for the CDR3 is TGTGCCAGCCTCCGCTCTGGAAACACCATATATTTT.